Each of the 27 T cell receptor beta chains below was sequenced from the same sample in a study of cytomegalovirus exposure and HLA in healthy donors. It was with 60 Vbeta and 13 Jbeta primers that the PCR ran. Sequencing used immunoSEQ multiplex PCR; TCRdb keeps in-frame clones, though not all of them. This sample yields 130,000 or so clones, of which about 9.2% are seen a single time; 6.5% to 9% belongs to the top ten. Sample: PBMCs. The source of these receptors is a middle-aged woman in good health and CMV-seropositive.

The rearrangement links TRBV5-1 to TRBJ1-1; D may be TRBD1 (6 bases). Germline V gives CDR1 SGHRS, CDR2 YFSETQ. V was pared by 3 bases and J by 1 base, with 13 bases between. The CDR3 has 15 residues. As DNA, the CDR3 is TGCGCCAGCAGCTATAAACAGGACAGGAACACTGAAGCTTTCTTT. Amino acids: CASSYKQDRNTEAFF. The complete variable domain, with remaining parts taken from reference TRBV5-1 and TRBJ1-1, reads KAGVTQTPRYLIKTRGQQVTLSCSPISGHRSVSWYQQTPGQGLQFLFEYFSETQRNKGNFPGRFSGRQFSNSRSEMNVSTLELGDSALYLCASSYKQDRNTEAFFGQGTRLTVV.

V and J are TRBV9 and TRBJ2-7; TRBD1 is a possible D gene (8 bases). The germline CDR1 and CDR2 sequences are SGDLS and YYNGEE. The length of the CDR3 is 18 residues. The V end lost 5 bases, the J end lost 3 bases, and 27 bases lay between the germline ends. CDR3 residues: CASSGRGQDPHLDYEQYF. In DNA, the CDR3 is TGTGCCAGCAGTGGGAGGGGACAGGACCCTCACCTCGACTACGAGCAGTACTTC.

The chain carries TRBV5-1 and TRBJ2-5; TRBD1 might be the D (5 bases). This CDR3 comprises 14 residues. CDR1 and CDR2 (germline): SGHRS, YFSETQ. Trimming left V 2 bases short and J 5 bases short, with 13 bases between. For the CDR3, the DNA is TGCGCCAGCAGCTTCCAGGGATCCTCCGAGACCCAGTACTTC. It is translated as CASSFQGSSETQYF.

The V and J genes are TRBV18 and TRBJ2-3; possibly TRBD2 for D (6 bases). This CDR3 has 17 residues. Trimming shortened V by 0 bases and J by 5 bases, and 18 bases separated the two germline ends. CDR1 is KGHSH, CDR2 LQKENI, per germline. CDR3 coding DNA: TGTGCCAGCTCACCACCGGAGACTAGGGGAAGCTTAGATACGCAGTATTTT. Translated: CASSPPETRGSLDTQYF. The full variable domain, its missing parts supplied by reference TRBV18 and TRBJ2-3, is NAGVMQNPRHLVRRRGQEARLRCSPMKGHSHVYWYRQLPEEGLKFMVYLQKENIIDESGMPKERFSAEFPKEGPSILRIQQVVRGDSAAYFCASSPPETRGSLDTQYFGPGTRLTVL.

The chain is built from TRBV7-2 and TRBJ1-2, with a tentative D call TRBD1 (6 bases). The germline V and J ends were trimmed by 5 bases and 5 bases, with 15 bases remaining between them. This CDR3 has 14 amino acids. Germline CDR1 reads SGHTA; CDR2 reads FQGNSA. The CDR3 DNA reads TGTGCCAGCAGCCCGGACAGCGCCTCTTATGGCTACACCTTC. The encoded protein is CASSPDSASYGYTF.

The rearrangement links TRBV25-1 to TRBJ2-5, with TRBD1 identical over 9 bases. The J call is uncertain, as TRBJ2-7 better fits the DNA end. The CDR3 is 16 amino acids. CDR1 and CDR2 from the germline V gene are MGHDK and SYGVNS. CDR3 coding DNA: TGTGCCAGCAGCTCGAGGGACAGGGAGAGGGAATACGAGCAGTACTTC. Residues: CASSSRDREREYEQYF.

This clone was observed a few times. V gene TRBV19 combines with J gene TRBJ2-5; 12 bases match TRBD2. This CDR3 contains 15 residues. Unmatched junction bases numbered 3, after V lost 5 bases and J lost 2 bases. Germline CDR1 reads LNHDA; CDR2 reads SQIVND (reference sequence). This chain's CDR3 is CASSRTSGKQETQYF. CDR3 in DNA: TGTGCCAGTAGTCGGACTAGCGGGAAACAAGAGACCCAGTACTTC.

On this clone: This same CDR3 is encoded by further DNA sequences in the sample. The CDR3 sequence: CASSLAGGAYNEQFF. As DNA, the CDR3 is TGTGCCAGCAGCCTCGCTGGGGGGGCCTACAATGAGCAGTTCTTC. The chain uses TRBV6-5 and TRBJ2-1; 7 bases fit TRBD2. This CDR3 has 15 amino acids. Germline CDR1 is MNHEY and CDR2 is SVGAGI. The V gene end was trimmed by 6 bases and the J gene end by 2 bases; junction bases not matched to a gene: 7.

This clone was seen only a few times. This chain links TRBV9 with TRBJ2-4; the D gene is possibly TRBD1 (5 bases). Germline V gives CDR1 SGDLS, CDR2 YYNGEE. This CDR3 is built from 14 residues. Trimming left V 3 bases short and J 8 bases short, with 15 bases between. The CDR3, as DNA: TGTGCCAGCAGCGCAGCCGACAGTACGGACATTCAGTACTTC. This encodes CASSAADSTDIQYF.

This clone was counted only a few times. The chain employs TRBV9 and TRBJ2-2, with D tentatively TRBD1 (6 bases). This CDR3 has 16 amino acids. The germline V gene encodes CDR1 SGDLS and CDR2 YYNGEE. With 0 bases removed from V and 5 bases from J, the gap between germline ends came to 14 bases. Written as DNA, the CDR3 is TGTGCCAGCAGCGTAGGATTGGGGGCCGAAACCGGGGAGCTGTTTTTT. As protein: CASSVGLGAETGELFF.

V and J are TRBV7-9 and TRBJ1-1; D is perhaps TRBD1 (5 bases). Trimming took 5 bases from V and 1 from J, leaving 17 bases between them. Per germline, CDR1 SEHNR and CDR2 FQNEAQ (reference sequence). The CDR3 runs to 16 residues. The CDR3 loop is CASSPPGYGGNTEAFF. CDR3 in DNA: TGTGCCAGCAGCCCTCCTGGGTACGGGGGGAACACTGAAGCTTTCTTT.

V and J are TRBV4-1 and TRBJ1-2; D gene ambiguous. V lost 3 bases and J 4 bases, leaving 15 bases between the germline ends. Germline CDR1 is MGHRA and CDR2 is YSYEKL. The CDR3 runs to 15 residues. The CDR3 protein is CASSHLNLGGYGYTF. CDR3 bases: TGCGCCAGCAGCCACCTCAACCTCGGCGGCTATGGCTACACCTTC.

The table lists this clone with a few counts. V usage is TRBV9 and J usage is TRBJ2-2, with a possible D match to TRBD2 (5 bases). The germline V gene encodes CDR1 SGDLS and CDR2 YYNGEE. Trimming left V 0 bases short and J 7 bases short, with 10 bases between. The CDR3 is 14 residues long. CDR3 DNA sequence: TGTGCCAGCAGCGTAGTAGAGGGTGGCGGGGAGCTGTTTTTT. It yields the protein CASSVVEGGGELFF. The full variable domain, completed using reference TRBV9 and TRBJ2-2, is DSGVTQTPKHLITATGQRVTLRCSPRSGDLSVYWYQQSLDQGLQFLIQYYNGEERAKGNILERFSAQQFPDLHSELNLSSLELGDSALYFCASSVVEGGGELFFGEGSRLTVL.

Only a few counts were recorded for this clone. The CDR3 loop is CASSLSSGRVNTEAFF. DNA of the CDR3: TGTGCCAGCAGCTTATCTAGTGGGAGAGTGAACACTGAAGCTTTCTTT. The chain links TRBV7-6 to TRBJ1-1; unclear D gene. CDR3 length: 16 residues. The V end was cut by 2 bases, the J end by 0 bases, with 13 bases between. CDR1 SGHVS and CDR2 FNYEAQ come from the germline V gene.

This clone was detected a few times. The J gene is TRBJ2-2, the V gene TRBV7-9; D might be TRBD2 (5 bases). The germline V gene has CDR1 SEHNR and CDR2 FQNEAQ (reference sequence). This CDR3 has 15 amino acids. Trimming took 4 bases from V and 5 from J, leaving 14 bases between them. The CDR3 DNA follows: TGTGCCAGCAGCTCGAGAGGGCTGAGGACCGGGGAGCTGTTTTTT. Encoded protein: CASSSRGLRTGELFF. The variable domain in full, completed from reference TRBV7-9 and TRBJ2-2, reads DTGVSQNPRHKITKRGQNVTFRCDPISEHNRLYWYRQTLGQGPEFLTYFQNEAQLEKSRLLSDRFSAERPKGSFSTLEIQRTEQGDSAMYLCASSSRGLRTGELFFGEGSRLTVL.

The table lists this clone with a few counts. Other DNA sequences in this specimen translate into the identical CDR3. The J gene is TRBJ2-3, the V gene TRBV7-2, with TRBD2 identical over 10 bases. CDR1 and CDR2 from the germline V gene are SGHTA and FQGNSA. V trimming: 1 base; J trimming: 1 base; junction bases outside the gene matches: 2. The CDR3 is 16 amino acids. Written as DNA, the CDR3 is TGTGCCAGCAGCTTAGGGCTAGCGGGGGGCACAGATACGCAGTATTTT. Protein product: CASSLGLAGGTDTQYF.

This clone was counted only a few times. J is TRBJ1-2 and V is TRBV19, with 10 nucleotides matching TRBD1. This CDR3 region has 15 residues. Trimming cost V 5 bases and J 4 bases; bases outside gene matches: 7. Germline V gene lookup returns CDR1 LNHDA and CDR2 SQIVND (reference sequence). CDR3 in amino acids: CASSVDRGRRYGYTF. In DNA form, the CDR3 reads TGTGCCAGTAGTGTCGACAGGGGGCGACGCTATGGCTACACCTTC.

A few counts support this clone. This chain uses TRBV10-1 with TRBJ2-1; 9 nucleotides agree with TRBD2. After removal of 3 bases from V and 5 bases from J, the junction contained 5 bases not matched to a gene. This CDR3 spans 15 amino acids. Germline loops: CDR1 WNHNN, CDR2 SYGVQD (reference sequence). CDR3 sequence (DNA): TGCGCCAGCAGTGATGCGGGGGGGCCGAACAATGAGCAGTTCTTC. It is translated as CASSDAGGPNNEQFF.

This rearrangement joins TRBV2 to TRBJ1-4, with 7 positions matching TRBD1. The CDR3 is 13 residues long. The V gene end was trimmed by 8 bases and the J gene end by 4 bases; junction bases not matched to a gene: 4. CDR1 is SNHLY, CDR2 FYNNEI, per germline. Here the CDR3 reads CASGGTDNEKLFF. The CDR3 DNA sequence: TGTGCCAGCGGCGGGACAGATAATGAAAAACTGTTTTTT.

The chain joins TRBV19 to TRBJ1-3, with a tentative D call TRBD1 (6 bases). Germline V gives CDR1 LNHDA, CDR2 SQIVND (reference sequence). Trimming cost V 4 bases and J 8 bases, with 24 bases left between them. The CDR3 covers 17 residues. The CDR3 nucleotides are TGTGCCAGTAGTAAGGACAGTGAGAGCAAAACTTACGACACCATATATTTT. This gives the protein CASSKDSESKTYDTIYF.

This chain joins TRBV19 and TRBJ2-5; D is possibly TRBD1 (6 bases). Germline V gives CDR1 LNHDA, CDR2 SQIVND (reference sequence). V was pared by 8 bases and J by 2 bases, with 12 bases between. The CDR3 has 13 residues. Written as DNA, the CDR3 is TGTGCCAGTCGCGACAGGCCGCAAGAGACCCAGTACTTC. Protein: CASRDRPQETQYF. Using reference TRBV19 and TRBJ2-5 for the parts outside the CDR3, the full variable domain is DGGITQSPKYLFRKEGQNVTLSCEQNLNHDAMYWYRQDPGQGLRLIYYSQIVNDFQKGDIAEGYSVSREKKESFPLTVTSAQKNPTAFYLCASRDRPQETQYFGPGTRLLVL.

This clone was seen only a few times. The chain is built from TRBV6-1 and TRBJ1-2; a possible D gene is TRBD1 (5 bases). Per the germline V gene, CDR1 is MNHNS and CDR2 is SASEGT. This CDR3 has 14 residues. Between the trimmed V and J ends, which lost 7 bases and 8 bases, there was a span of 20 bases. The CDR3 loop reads CASNIDRAFGGYTF. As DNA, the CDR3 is TGTGCCAGCAATATAGACAGAGCTTTTGGGGGCTACACCTTC.

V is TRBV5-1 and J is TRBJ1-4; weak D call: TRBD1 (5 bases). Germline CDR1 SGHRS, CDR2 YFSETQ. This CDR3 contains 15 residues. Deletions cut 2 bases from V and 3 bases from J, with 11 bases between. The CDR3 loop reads CASSLSGGANEKLFF. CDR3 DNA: TGCGCCAGCAGCTTATCTGGGGGGGCTAATGAAAAACTGTTTTTT.

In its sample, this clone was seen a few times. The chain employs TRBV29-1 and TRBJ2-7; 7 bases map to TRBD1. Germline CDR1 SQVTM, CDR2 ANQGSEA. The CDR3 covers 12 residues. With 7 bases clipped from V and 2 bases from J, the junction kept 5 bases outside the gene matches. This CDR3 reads CSGRTGTYEQYF. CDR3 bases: TGCAGCGGTAGGACAGGAACCTACGAGCAGTACTTC.

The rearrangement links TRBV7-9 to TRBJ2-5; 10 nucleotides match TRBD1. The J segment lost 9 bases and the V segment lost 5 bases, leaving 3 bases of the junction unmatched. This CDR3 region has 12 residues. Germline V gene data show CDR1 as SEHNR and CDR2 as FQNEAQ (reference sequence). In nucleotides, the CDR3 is TGTGCCAGCAGCGCCGGACAGGGGGCCCAGTACTTC. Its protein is CASSAGQGAQYF.

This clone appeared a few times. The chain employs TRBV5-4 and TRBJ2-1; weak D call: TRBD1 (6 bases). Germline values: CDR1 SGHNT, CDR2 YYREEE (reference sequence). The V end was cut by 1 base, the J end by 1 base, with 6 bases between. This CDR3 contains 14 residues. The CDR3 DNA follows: TGTGCCAGCAGCTTGAGGGGGTCCTACAATGAGCAGTTCTTC. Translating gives CASSLRGSYNEQFF. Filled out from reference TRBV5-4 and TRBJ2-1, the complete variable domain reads ETGVTQSPTHLIKTRGQQVTLRCSSQSGHNTVSWYQQALGQGPQFIFQYYREEENGRGNFPPRFSGLQFPNYSSELNVNALELDDSALYLCASSLRGSYNEQFFGPGTRLTVL.

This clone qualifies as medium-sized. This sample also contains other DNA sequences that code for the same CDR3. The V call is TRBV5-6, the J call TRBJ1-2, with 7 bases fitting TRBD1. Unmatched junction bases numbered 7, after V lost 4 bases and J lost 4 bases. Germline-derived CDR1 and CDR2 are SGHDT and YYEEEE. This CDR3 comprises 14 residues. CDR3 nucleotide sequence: TGTGCCAGCAGCGGCCCGACAGGGCGCTATGGCTACACCTTC. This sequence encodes CASSGPTGRYGYTF.